This T cell receptor beta chain was retrieved from a study of regulatory T cells in long-lasting Graves disease. As for time point: newly diagnosed GD, antithyroid drugs for less than 3 months. TCR sequences were obtained from RNA taken from PBMCs. V trimming: 6 bases; J trimming: 11 bases; junction bases outside the gene matches: 15. Germline values: CDR1 MDHEN, CDR2 SYDVKM. This CDR3 region has 15 residues. This clonotype has a count of ten or more. Its specificity is unknown. Researchers made TCR beta libraries by using iRepertoire HTBI primers and running Arm-PCR on CDR3 regions. Using its own MiXCR run on the multiplex PCR reads, TCRdb lists one record per CDR3 protein. Of about 220,000 distinct CDR3 sequences in the sample, roughly 19% are singletons; the top ten hold approximately 10%. Study results and limitations: Persistent patients had a count of shared public clonotypes (approximately 2,800) that exceeded that of new patients (almost 1,000). Persistent disease preferred TRBV28, TRBJ1-2 and TRBJ2-5; new disease, TRBV20-1 and TRBJ2-1.

This sample also appeared in a second study, on T cells in Graves' hyperthyroidism and ophthalmopathy. That publication notes: Model output signaled ophthalmopathy a median 6.5 months ahead of onset.

Sequencing was performed on peripheral blood mononuclear cells (PBMCs), taken at new diagnosis, from a patient treated with antithyroid drugs. This chain connects TRBV28 to TRBJ1-1, with 10 bases that match TRBD1. This receptor was identified in a woman aged 30 to 39 with Graves disease. CDR3 in amino acids: CASSSGQGISLRAFF. CDR3 DNA: TGTGCCAGCAGCTCGGGACAGGGGATTTCCCTTCGGGCTTTCTTT.